The subject of this entry is one T cell receptor (beta chain). Antigen specificity is unknown. This sample was included in a study of identical twins. Overall study results and limits: Low generation-probability sequences were in excess among twin-shared out-of-frame alpha sequences.

A universal primer site was incorporated via template switching, and the cDNA contained unique molecular identifiers. TCRdb recomputed calls from the 5' RACE reads with MiXCR, one row per CDR3 protein. In the table there are 500,000 or so distinct CDR3 sequences, about 20% of which are singletons. Germline CDR1 is SGDLS and CDR2 is YYNGEE. Trimming took 4 bases from V and 4 from J; bases not matched to a gene: 11. CDR3 length: 16 residues. The same data also went into a second study, on T cells expressing NK-cell markers. That work contributes: Within the sequenced cohort of eight donors, seven exhibited HCMV seropositivity and one was seronegative. The contribution of dominant NKG2C+ clonotypes to CD8+ T cells in roughly 6 donors was about 1.0-8%.

This clonotype was obtained from a young woman in good health. Material for sequencing was CD4+ T cells sorted from blood. The chain joins TRBV9 to TRBJ2-5; 9 nucleotides agree with TRBD2. The chain's CDR3 is CASSPGQAGGIETQYF. In DNA form, the CDR3 reads TGTGCCAGCAGCCCCGGGCAGGCGGGAGGGATAGAGACCCAGTACTTC.